Listed below are T cell receptor beta chains from one sample, sequenced in a study of blood T cell repertoires in COVID-19. TCRdb's copy holds only in-frame clones and misses some; the assay was immunoSEQ multiplex PCR. The profile shows 330,000 or so clones, approximately 88% of them singletons. What was sequenced was PBMCs or T cells enriched from blood (not recorded which). These receptors originate from a young man who had recovered from COVID-19. Both conserved end residues are part of each CDR3. A D gene is named only where the DNA matches it firmly. Clone sizes are given selectively: once, few, many, or a class where the clone is expanded.

. TRBJ2-2 16 TRBV7-8 . TGTGCCAGCAGCCCAGGGGTGAGACACGCCTTCCGGGAGCTGTTTTTT CASSPGVRHAFRELFF
. TRBJ1-2 13 TRBV6-5 . TGTGCCAGCAGTTCTGGCCCCTTGGATGGCTACACCTTC CASSSGPLDGYTF
once TRBJ2-5 16 TRBV5-5 TRBD2 TGTGCCAGCAGCTTATCCCTTAGCGGGGGGATAAAGACCCAGTACTTC CASSLSLSGGIKTQYF
. TRBJ2-1 12 TRBV10-3 . TGTGCCATCACGTCTAGGGGCAATGAGCAGTTCTTC CAITSRGNEQFF
. TRBJ1-1 13 TRBV2 . TGTGCCAGCAGAACGAACATGAACACTGAAGCTTTCTTT CASRTNMNTEAFF
. TRBJ2-6 16 TRBV4-1 . TGCGCCAGCAGCCTAAATCCTAGCTCTGGGGCCAACGTCCTGACTTTC CASSLNPSSGANVLTF
. TRBJ1-2 15 TRBV3-1/TRBV3-2 TRBD1 TGTGCCAGCAGCCAAGAGGGAGACAGGGTAGAGGGCTACACCTTC CASSQEGDRVEGYTF
. TRBJ1-2 16 TRBV5-1 . TGCGCCAGCAGCTTGGATGGCAGGGGTGAAGTCTATGGCTACACCTTC CASSLDGRGEVYGYTF
. TRBJ1-6 14 TRBV14 . TGTGCCAGCAGCCAAGGGACAACAAATTCACCCCTCCACTTT CASSQGTTNSPLHF
. TRBJ1-2 11 TRBV6-5 TRBD1 TGTGCCACCTACAGGGGTTGGGGCTACACCTTC CATYRGWGYTF
. TRBJ1-1 11 TRBV2 TRBD1 TGTGCCAGCAGTGTGGGGACAGGGGGGGACTTT CASSVGTGGDF
. TRBJ2-7 13 TRBV28 TRBD1 TGTGCCAGCAGCAGGACAGGGGGCTACGAGCAGTACTTC CASSRTGGYEQYF
once TRBJ1-5 12 TRBV19 . TGTGCCAGTACTCAATCCCGGGGGCCCCAGCATTTT CASTQSRGPQHF
once TRBJ2-1 13 TRBV14 . TGTGCCAGCAGCCATCGACAGCACAATGAGCAGTTCTTC CASSHRQHNEQFF
. TRBJ2-1 17 TRBV9 . TGTGCCAGCAGCGTAAGTCAGGGGTTGAGCTCCTACAATGAGCAGTTCTTC CASSVSQGLSSYNEQFF
. TRBJ1-2 16 TRBV7-9 TRBD1 TGTGCCAGCAGCCCGATCTTCGGGACAGGGGGGGGAGGCTACACCTTC CASSPIFGTGGGGYTF
. TRBJ1-2 14 TRBV10-1 . TGCGCCAGCAGTGAGTCGATGAGAGGCTCTGGCTACACCTTC CASSESMRGSGYTF